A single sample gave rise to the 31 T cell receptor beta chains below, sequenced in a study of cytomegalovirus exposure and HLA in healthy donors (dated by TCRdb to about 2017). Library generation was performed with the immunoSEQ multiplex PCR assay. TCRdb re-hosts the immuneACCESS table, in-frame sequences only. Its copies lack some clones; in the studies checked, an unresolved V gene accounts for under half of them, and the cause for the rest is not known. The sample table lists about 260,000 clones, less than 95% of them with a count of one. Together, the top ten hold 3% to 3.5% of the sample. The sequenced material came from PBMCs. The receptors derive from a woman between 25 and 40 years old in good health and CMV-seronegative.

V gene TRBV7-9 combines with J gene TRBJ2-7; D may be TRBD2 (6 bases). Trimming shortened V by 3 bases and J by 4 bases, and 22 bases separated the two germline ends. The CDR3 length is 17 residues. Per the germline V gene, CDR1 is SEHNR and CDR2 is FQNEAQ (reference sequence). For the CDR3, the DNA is TGTGCCAGCAGCTTCAACCCGACAATGGGGGAGGATTACGAGCAGTACTTC. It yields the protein CASSFNPTMGEDYEQYF.

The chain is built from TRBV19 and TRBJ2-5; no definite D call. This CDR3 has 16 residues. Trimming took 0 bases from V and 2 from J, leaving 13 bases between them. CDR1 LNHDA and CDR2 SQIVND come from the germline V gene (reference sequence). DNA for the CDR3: TGTGCCAGTAGTATAGATCTATGGCAGGAACAAGAGACCCAGTACTTC. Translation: CASSIDLWQEQETQYF. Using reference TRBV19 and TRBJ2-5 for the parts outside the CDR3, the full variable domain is DGGITQSPKYLFRKEGQNVTLSCEQNLNHDAMYWYRQDPGQGLRLIYYSQIVNDFQKGDIAEGYSVSREKKESFPLTVTSAQKNPTAFYLCASSIDLWQEQETQYFGPGTRLLVL.

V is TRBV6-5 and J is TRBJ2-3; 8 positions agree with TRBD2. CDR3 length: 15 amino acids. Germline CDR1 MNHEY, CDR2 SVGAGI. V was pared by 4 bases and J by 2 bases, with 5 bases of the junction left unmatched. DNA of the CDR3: TGTGCCAGCAGTTTACGGGGGGGGGCCACAGATACGCAGTATTTT. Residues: CASSLRGGATDTQYF.

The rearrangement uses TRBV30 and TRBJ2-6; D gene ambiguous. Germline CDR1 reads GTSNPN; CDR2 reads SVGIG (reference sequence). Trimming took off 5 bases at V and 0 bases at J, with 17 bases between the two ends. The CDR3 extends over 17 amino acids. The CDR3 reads CAWDVGRHRSGANVLTF. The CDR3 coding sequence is TGTGCCTGGGACGTCGGTCGGCACCGCTCTGGGGCCAACGTCCTGACTTTC.

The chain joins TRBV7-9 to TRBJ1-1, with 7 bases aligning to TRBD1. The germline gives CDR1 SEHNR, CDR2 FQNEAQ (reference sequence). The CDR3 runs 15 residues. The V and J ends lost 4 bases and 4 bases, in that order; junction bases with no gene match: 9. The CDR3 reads CASSSPDRASTEAFF. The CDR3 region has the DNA TGTGCCAGCAGCTCGCCCGACAGGGCGAGCACTGAAGCTTTCTTT.

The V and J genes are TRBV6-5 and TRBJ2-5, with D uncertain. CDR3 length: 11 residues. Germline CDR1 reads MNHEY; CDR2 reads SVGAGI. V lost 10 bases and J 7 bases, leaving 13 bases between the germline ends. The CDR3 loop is CATQESWTQYF. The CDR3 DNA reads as TGTGCCACTCAGGAGTCTTGGACCCAGTACTTC.

CDR3 amino acids: CSVEGSAKNIQYF. CDR3 in DNA: TGCAGCGTTGAAGGGTCGGCCAAAAACATTCAGTACTTC. This chain joins TRBV29-1 and TRBJ2-4; no firm D call. CDR3 length: 13 residues. V lost 1 base and J 1 base, leaving 5 bases between the germline ends. The germline V gene has CDR1 SQVTM and CDR2 ANQGSEA.

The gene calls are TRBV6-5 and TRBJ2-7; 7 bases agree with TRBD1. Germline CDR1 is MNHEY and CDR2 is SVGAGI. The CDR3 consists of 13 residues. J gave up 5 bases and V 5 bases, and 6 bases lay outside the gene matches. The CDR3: CASSKDRAHEQYF. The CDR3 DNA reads TGTGCCAGCAGTAAAGACAGGGCCCACGAGCAGTACTTC.

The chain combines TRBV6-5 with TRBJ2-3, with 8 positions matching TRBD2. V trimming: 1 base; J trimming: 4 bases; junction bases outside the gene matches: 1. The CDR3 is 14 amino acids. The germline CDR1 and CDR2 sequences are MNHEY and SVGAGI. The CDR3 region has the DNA TGTGCCAGCAGTTACTGGCGGGAGGCAGATACGCAGTATTTT. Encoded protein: CASSYWREADTQYF.

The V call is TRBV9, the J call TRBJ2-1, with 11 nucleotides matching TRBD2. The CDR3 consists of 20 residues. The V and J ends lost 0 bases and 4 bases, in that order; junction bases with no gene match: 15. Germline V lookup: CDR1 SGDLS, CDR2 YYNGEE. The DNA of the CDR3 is TGTGCCAGCAGCGTAGGAGGGACAAGCTTAGCGGGAGGGTCATACAATGAGCAGTTCTTC. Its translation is CASSVGGTSLAGGSYNEQFF.

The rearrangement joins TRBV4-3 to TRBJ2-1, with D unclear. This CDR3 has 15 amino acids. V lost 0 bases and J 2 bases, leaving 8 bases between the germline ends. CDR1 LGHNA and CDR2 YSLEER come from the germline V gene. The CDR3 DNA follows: TGCGCCAGCAGCCAAGATCAGTTGGCCTACAATGAGCAGTTCTTC. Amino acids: CASSQDQLAYNEQFF.

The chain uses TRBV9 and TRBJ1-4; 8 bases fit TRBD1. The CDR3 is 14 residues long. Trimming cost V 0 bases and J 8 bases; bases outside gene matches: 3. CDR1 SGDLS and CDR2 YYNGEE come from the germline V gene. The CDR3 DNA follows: TGTGCCAGCAGCGTAGGACAGGGGAACGAAAAACTGTTTTTT. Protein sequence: CASSVGQGNEKLFF.

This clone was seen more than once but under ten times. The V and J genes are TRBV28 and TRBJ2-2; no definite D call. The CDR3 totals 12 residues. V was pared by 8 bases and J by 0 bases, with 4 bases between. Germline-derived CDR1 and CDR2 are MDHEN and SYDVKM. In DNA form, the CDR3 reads TGTGCCAGCCACTCGAACACCGGGGAGCTGTTTTTT. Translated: CASHSNTGELFF.

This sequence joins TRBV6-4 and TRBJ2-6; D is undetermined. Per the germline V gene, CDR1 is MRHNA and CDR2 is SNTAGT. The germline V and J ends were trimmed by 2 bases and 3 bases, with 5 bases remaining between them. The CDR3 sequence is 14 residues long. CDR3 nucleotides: TGTGCCAGCAGTGACGGAATTGGGGCCAACGTCCTGACTTTC. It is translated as CASSDGIGANVLTF.

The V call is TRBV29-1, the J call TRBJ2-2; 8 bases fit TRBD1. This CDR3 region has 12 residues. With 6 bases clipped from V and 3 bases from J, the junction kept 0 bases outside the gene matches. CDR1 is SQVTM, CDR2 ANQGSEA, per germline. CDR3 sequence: CSVTGDTGELFF. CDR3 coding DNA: TGCAGCGTGACAGGGGACACCGGGGAGCTGTTTTTT.

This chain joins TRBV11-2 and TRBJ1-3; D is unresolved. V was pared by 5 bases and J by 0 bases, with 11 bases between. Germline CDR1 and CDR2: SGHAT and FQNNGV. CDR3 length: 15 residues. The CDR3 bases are TGTGCCAGCAGCGCCCGCCGGGACTCTGGAAACACCATATATTTT. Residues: CASSARRDSGNTIYF.

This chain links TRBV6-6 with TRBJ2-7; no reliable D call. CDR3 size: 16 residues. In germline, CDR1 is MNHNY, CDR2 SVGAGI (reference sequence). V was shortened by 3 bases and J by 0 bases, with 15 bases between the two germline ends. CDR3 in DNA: TGTGCCAGCAGTTATGGTTTAGATACAAGCTCCTACGAGCAGTACTTC. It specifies CASSYGLDTSSYEQYF.

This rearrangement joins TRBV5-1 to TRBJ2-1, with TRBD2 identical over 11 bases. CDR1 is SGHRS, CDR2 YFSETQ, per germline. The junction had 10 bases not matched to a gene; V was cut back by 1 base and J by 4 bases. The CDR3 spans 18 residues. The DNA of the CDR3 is TGCGCCAGCAGCTTGACCGAAATGCTAGCGGGAGGTTACAATGAGCAGTTCTTC. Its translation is CASSLTEMLAGGYNEQFF.

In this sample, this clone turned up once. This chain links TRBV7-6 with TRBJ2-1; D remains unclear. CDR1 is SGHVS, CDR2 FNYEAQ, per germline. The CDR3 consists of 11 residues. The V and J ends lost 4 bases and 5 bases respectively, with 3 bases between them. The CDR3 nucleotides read TGTGCCAGCAGCTGGAACAATGAGCAGTTCTTC. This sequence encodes CASSWNNEQFF.

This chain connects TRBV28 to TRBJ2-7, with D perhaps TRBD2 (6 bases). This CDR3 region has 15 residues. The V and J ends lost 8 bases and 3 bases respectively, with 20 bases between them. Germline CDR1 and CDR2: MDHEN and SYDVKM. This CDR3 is CASHGGYSGDYEQYF. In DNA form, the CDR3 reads TGTGCCAGCCATGGAGGATATAGCGGTGACTACGAGCAGTACTTC.

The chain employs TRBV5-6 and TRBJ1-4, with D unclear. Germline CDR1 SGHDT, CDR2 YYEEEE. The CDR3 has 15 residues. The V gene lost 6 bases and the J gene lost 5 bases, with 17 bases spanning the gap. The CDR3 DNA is TGTGCCAGCACAAGACTGTGGGATTCGAATGAAAAACTGTTTTTT. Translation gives CASTRLWDSNEKLFF. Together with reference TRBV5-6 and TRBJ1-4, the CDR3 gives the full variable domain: DAGVTQSPTHLIKTRGQQVTLRCSPKSGHDTVSWYQQALGQGPQFIFQYYEEEERQRGNFPDRFSGHQFPNYSSELNVNALLLGDSALYLCASTRLWDSNEKLFFGSGTQLSVL.

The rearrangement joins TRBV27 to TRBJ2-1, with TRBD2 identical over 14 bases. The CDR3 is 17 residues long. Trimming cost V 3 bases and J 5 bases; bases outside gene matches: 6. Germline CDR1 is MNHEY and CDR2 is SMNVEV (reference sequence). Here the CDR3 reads CASSFLTSGRENNEQFF. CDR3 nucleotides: TGTGCCAGCAGTTTCCTGACTAGCGGGAGGGAAAACAATGAGCAGTTCTTC.

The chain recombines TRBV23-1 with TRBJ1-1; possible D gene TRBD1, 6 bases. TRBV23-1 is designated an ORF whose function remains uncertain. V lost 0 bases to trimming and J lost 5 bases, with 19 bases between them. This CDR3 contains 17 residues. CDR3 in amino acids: CASSQSILFRGKTEAFF. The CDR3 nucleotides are TGCGCCAGCAGTCAATCGATTTTATTCAGGGGTAAAACTGAAGCTTTCTTT.

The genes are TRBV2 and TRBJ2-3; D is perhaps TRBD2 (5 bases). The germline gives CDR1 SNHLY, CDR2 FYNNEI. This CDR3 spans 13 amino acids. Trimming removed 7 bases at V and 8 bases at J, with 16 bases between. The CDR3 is CASTTLQRATQYF. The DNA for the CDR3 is TGTGCCAGCACCACCCTACAGAGGGCTACGCAGTATTTT.

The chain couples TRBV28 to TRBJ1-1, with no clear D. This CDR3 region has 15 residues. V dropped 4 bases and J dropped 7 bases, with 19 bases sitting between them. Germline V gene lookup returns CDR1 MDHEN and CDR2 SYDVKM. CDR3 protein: CASSSPPTSPGEAFF. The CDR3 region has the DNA TGTGCCAGCAGTTCTCCCCCGACAAGCCCGGGTGAAGCTTTCTTT.

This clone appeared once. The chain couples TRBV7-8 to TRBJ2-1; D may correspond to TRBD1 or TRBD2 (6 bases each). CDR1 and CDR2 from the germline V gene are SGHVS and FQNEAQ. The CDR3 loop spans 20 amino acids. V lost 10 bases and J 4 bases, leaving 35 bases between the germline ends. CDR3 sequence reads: CAISSVSHRASEAFYNEQFF. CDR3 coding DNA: TGTGCCATCTCCTCGGTCTCTCACAGGGCTAGCGAGGCTTTTTACAATGAGCAGTTCTTC. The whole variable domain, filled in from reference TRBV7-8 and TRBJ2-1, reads GAGVSQSPRYKVAKRGQDVALRCDPISGHVSLFWYQQALGQGPEFLTYFQNEAQLDKSGLPSDRFFAERPEGSVSTLKIQRTQQEDSAVYLCAISSVSHRASEAFYNEQFFGPGTRLTVL.

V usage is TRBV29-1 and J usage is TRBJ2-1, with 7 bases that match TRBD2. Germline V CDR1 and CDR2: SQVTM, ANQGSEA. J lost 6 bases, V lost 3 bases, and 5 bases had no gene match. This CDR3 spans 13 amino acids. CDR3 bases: TGCAGCGTTGAGCCTAGCGGTTTCAATGAGCAGTTCTTC. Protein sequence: CSVEPSGFNEQFF.

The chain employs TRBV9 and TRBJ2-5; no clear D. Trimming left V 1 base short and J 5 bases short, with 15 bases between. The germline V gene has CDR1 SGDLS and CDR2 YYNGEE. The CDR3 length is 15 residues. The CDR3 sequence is CASSVSGLGWETQYF. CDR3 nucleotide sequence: TGTGCCAGCAGCGTATCTGGATTGGGATGGGAGACCCAGTACTTC.

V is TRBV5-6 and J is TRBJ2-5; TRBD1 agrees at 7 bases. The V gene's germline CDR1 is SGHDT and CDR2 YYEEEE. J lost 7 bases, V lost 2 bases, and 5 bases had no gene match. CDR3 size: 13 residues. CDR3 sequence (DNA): TGTGCCAGCAGCTTAGGGCCAGGGGGGACCCAGTACTTC. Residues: CASSLGPGGTQYF. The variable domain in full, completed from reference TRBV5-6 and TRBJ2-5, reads DAGVTQSPTHLIKTRGQQVTLRCSPKSGHDTVSWYQQALGQGPQFIFQYYEEEERQRGNFPDRFSGHQFPNYSSELNVNALLLGDSALYLCASSLGPGGTQYFGPGTRLLVL.

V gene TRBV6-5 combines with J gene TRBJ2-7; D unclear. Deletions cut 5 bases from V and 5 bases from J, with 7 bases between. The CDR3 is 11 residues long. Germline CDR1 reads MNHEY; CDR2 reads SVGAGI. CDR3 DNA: TGTGCCAGCAGTGAAGGTAACGAGCAGTACTTC. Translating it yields CASSEGNEQYF.

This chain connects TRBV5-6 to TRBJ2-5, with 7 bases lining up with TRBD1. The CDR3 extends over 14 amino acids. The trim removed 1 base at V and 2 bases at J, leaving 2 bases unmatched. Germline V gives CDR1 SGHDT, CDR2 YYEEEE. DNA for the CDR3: TGTGCCAGCAGCTTGCAGGGACAGCAAGAGACCCAGTACTTC. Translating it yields CASSLQGQQETQYF.